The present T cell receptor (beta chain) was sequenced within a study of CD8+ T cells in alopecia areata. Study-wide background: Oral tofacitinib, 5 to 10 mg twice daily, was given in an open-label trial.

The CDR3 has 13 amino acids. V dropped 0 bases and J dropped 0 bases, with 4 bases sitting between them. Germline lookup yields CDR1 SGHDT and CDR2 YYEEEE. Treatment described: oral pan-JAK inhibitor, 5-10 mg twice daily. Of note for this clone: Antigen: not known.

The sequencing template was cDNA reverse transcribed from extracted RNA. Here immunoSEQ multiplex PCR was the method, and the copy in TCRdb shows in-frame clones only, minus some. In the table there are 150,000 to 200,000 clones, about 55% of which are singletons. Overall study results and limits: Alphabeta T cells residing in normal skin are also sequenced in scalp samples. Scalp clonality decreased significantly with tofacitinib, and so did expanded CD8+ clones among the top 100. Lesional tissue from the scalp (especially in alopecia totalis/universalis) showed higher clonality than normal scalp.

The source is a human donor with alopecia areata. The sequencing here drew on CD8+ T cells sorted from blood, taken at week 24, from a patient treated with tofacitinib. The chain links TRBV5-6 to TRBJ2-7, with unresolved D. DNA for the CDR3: TGTGCCAGCAGCTTGGGGAACTCCTACGAGCAGTACTTC. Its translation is CASSLGNSYEQYF.